The 14 T cell receptor beta chains in this list originate from one sample, sequenced in a study of shared clonotypes between healthy human individuals. Some clones are missing from TCRdb's copy, which holds only in-frame ones; the method was immunoSEQ multiplex PCR. This sample has around 1.1 million clones, with about four fifths found just once. The sequenced sample consisted of memory CD4+ T cells from PBMCs. The subset was: CD45RA-negative fraction. The source of these receptors is a man younger than 30 in good health. Some clones in this sample may be carry-over from other donors' samples.

This clone was seen a single time. The V gene is TRBV2, the J gene TRBJ2-5, with 9 bases lining up with TRBD2. After removal of 7 bases from V and 5 bases from J, the junction contained 5 bases not matched to a gene. This CDR3 region has 13 residues. CDR1 is SNHLY and CDR2 is FYNNEI in the germline V gene. This CDR3 reads CASTGGRGETQYF. CDR3 DNA sequence: TGTGCCAGCACCGGCGGGAGGGGGGAGACCCAGTACTTC.

The gene calls are TRBV28 and TRBJ1-5, with D possibly TRBD1 on 5 matching bases. Trimming took 5 bases from V and 0 from J, leaving 20 bases between them. CDR1 is MDHEN and CDR2 is SYDVKM in the germline V gene. This CDR3 is built from 18 residues. CDR3 sequence: CASSPFKGPTDSNQPQHF. CDR3 sequence (DNA): TGTGCCAGCAGTCCCTTTAAGGGCCCGACAGATAGCAATCAGCCCCAGCATTTT. Full variable domain (rest looked up from reference TRBV28 and TRBJ1-5): DVKVTQSSRYLVKRTGEKVFLECVQDMDHENMFWYRQDPGLGLRLIYFSYDVKMKEKGDIPEGYSVSREKKERFSLILESASTNQTSMYLCASSPFKGPTDSNQPQHFGDGTRLSIL.

The genes are TRBV5-1 and TRBJ2-7; D remains ambiguous. The CDR3 length is 13 residues. Trimming left V 4 bases short and J 0 bases short, with 8 bases between. Germline lookup yields CDR1 SGHRS and CDR2 YFSETQ. CDR3 region: CASSARYSYEQYF. DNA for the CDR3: TGCGCCAGCAGCGCAAGATACTCCTACGAGCAGTACTTC.

Remarks on this clone: A far larger clone differs by one base, so this is likely a read error. V is TRBV6-5 and J is TRBJ1-5, with D possibly matching TRBD1 (6 bases). The germline gives CDR1 MNHEY, CDR2 SVGAGI. The CDR3 is made up of 15 amino acids. V lost 6 bases, J lost 1 base, and 13 bases lay in between. The CDR3: CASSPGTPSNQPQHF. The CDR3 DNA reads as TGTGCCAGCAGCCCCGGGACACCAAGCAATCAGCCCCAGCATTTT.

The chain is built from TRBV5-1 and TRBJ2-2, with 9 nucleotides matching TRBD2. V shed 5 bases and J 3 bases; nucleotides not matched to a gene: 5. Germline V CDR1 and CDR2: SGHRS, YFSETQ. There are 15 residues in the CDR3. The CDR3 sequence: CASRALAGDTGELFF. The CDR3, as DNA: TGCGCCAGCAGAGCCTTAGCGGGAGACACCGGGGAGCTGTTTTTT.

The genes are TRBV6-5 and TRBJ2-2; D not resolved. Trimming left V 1 base short and J 0 bases short, with 9 bases between. The germline CDR1 and CDR2 sequences are MNHEY and SVGAGI. The CDR3 covers 16 residues. CDR3 DNA: TGTGCCAGCAGTTACTACCCAGAAGCGAACACCGGGGAGCTGTTTTTT. It specifies CASSYYPEANTGELFF.

This clone was detected only a few times. The V and J genes are TRBV29-1 and TRBJ1-1, with D maybe TRBD1 (5 bases). Trimming stripped 5 bases from V and 10 bases from J, with 14 bases between. The germline CDR1 and CDR2 sequences are SQVTM and ANQGSEA. The CDR3 is 11 amino acids. CDR3 sequence reads: CSVLSAGLAFF. CDR3 nucleotides: TGCAGCGTTCTCTCCGCAGGGTTAGCTTTCTTT.

The chain carries TRBV5-1 and TRBJ2-1; D uncertain. Trimming removed 1 base from V and 5 bases from J, with 13 bases in between. This CDR3 comprises 15 residues. Germline V gene sequence: CDR1 SGHRS, CDR2 YFSETQ. The CDR3 nucleotides are TGCGCCAGCAGCTTGAGGTTTAGCCCAAACAATGAGCAGTTCTTC. Translated, it gives CASSLRFSPNNEQFF.

This chain joins TRBV7-9 and TRBJ2-1, with D possibly being TRBD2 (6 bases). The germline V gene has CDR1 SEHNR and CDR2 FQNEAQ (reference sequence). Trimming stripped 1 base from V and 0 bases from J, with 16 bases between. The length of the CDR3 is 18 residues. The CDR3 reads CASSLVGAGPSSYNEQFF. For the CDR3, the DNA is TGTGCCAGCAGCTTAGTTGGGGCGGGGCCGAGCTCCTACAATGAGCAGTTCTTC.

CDR3 sequence: CSVLETRWGEQYF. The CDR3 DNA follows: TGCAGCGTTCTAGAGACTCGGTGGGGCGAGCAGTACTTC. The chain is built from TRBV29-1 and TRBJ2-7; D is unresolved. Germline CDR1 is SQVTM and CDR2 is ANQGSEA. The CDR3 is made up of 13 amino acids. Trimming cost V 5 bases and J 6 bases, with 17 bases left between them.

The chain combines TRBV2 with TRBJ1-3; a possible D gene is TRBD1 (5 bases). Trimming shortened V by 6 bases and J by 0 bases, and 6 bases separated the two germline ends. Germline assignment: CDR1 SNHLY and CDR2 FYNNEI. CDR3 length: 13 residues. The CDR3 sequence: CASSRDSGNTIYF. The CDR3 DNA reads TGTGCCAGCAGCAGGGACTCTGGAAACACCATATATTTT. The full variable domain, completed using reference TRBV2 and TRBJ1-3, is EPEVTQTPSHQVTQMGQEVILRCVPISNHLYFYWYRQILGQKVEFLVSFYNNEISEKSEIFDDQFSVERPDGSNFTLKIRSTKLEDSAMYFCASSRDSGNTIYFGEGSWLTVV.

This clone has a handful of counts. CDR3 in DNA: TGTGCCAGCAGTTTATACGCGATCGATGGCTACACCTTC. Its protein is CASSLYAIDGYTF. The rearrangement uses TRBV28 and TRBJ1-2; no clear D gene. Trimming shortened V by 1 base and J by 6 bases, and 9 bases separated the two germline ends. Germline loops: CDR1 MDHEN, CDR2 SYDVKM. The CDR3 is 13 residues long.

The chain employs TRBV9 and TRBJ2-1, with a weak D call TRBD1 (5 bases). In germline, CDR1 is SGDLS, CDR2 YYNGEE. This CDR3 comprises 16 residues. The V end was cut by 9 bases, the J end by 3 bases, with 22 bases between. The CDR3: CATFQRGPTDYNEQFF. The CDR3 DNA reads as TGTGCCACCTTTCAAAGGGGTCCGACAGACTACAATGAGCAGTTCTTC.

The rearrangement joins TRBV28 to TRBJ1-5, with D tentatively TRBD1 (5 bases). Trimming took off 8 bases at V and 6 bases at J, with 11 bases between the two ends. Germline CDR1 MDHEN, CDR2 SYDVKM. CDR3 length: 12 residues. The CDR3 nucleotides are TGTGCCAGCCGGGGGGTCTCTCAGCCCCAGCATTTT. Protein sequence: CASRGVSQPQHF.